Below are 7 T cell receptor beta chains sequenced from a single sample in a study of CD8+ T cells in alopecia areata. Treatment given: oral pan-JAK inhibitor, 5-10 mg twice daily. Following extraction, RNA underwent reverse transcription to cDNA, which served as the sequencing template. Here immunoSEQ multiplex PCR was the method, and the copy in TCRdb shows in-frame clones only, minus some. The sample holds more than 200,000 clones, 64% seen once. The sequenced sample was CD4+ T cells sorted from blood, obtained at week 4, from a patient treated with tofacitinib. The receptors stem from a human donor with alopecia areata.

This clone was detected a few times. V gene TRBV29-1 combines with J gene TRBJ2-5; D is possibly TRBD1 (6 bases). There are 14 residues in the CDR3. V lost 1 base to trimming and J lost 4 bases, with 13 bases between them. Germline V gives CDR1 SQVTM, CDR2 ANQGSEA. The CDR3 protein is CSVEGDILLETQYF. The CDR3 DNA reads TGCAGCGTTGAAGGGGACATTCTCTTAGAGACCCAGTACTTC.

The DNA for the CDR3 is TGCGCCAGCAGCAAGGACAGGGCCGACGAGCAGTACTTC. The encoded protein is CASSKDRADEQYF. V usage is TRBV5-1 and J usage is TRBJ2-7, with 8 bases matching TRBD1. From germline, CDR1 is SGHRS and CDR2 YFSETQ. Trimming cost V 4 bases and J 5 bases; bases outside gene matches: 5. The CDR3 extends over 13 amino acids.

V gene TRBV4-1 combines with J gene TRBJ2-2, with D unresolved. CDR1 and CDR2 (germline): MGHRA, YSYEKL. The V and J ends lost 7 bases and 2 bases respectively, with 14 bases between them. The CDR3 totals 15 residues. CDR3 nucleotide sequence: TGCGCCAGCACATGGGCCAAGAAAAACACCGGGGAGCTGTTTTTT. Its protein is CASTWAKKNTGELFF.

The chain carries TRBV4-1 and TRBJ2-7; 8 bases line up with TRBD2. Looked up from germline, CDR1 is MGHRA and CDR2 is YSYEKL. This CDR3 region has 17 residues. Trimming removed 0 bases from V and 6 bases from J; junction bases left unmatched: 13. The DNA for the CDR3 is TGCGCCAGCAGCCAAGATTGGCTACTAGCGGCCCAGTTCGAGCAGTACTTC. Its translation: CASSQDWLLAAQFEQYF.

This clone was found a few times. The chain is built from TRBV4-1 and TRBJ2-7; the match to TRBD2 covers 10 bases. Germline-derived CDR1 and CDR2 are MGHRA and YSYEKL. The CDR3 loop spans 15 amino acids. J lost 3 bases, V lost 4 bases, and 6 bases had no gene match. The CDR3 coding sequence is TGCGCCAGCAGCCCAGCGGGGGGGCCCTTCTACGAGCAGTACTTC. This codes for CASSPAGGPFYEQYF.

This clone was seen once. The V call is TRBV7-2, the J call TRBJ2-7; D unresolved. This CDR3 is built from 15 residues. Germline values: CDR1 SGHTA, CDR2 FQGNSA. Deletions cut 5 bases from V and 2 bases from J, with 16 bases between. Here the CDR3 reads CASSPPPTLAYEQYF. DNA of the CDR3: TGTGCCAGCAGCCCCCCGCCGACGCTGGCCTACGAGCAGTACTTC.

The chain couples TRBV2 to TRBJ1-4; TRBD1 matches at 7 bases. This CDR3 comprises 15 residues. V trimming: 7 bases; J trimming: 3 bases; junction bases outside the gene matches: 8. CDR1 is SNHLY, CDR2 FYNNEI, per germline. This CDR3 reads CASKFSGTANEKLFF. In nucleotides, the CDR3 is TGTGCCAGCAAGTTTTCCGGGACAGCTAATGAAAAACTGTTTTTT. Filled out from reference TRBV2 and TRBJ1-4, the complete variable domain reads EPEVTQTPSHQVTQMGQEVILRCVPISNHLYFYWYRQILGQKVEFLVSFYNNEISEKSEIFDDQFSVERPDGSNFTLKIRSTKLEDSAMYFCASKFSGTANEKLFFGSGTQLSVL.